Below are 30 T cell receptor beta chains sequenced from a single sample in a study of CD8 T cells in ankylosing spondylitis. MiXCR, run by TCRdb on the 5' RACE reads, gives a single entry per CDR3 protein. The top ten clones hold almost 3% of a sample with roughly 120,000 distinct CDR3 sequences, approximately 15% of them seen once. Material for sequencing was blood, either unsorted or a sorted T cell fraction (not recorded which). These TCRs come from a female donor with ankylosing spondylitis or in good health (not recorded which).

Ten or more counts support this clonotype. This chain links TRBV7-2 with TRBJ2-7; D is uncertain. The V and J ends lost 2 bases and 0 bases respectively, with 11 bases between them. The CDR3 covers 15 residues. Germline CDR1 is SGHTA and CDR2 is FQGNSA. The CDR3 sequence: CASSLRHSYSYEQYF. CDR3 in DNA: TGTGCCAGCAGCTTAAGACACAGTTACTCCTACGAGCAGTACTTC.

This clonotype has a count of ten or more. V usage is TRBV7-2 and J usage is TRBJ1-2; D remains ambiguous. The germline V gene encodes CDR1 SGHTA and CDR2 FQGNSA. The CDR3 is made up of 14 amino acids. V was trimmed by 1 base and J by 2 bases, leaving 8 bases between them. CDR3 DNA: TGTGCCAGCAGCTTAGACCGAGGGAACTATGGCTACACCTTC. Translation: CASSLDRGNYGYTF.

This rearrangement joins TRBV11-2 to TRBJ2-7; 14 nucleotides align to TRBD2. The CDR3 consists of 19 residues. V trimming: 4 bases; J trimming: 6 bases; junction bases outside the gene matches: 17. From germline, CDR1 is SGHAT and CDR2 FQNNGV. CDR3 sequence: CASSSLRGTSGSLSPEQYF. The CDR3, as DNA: TGTGCCAGCAGCTCCCTTCGGGGGACTAGCGGGAGTTTGTCGCCCGAGCAGTACTTC.

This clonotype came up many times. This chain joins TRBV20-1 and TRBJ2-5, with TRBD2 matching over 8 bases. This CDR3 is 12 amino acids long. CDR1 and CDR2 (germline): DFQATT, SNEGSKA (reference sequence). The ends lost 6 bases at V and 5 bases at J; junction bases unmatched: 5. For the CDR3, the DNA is TGCAGTGCAAAGCGGGAGCTGGAGACCCAGTACTTC. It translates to CSAKRELETQYF.

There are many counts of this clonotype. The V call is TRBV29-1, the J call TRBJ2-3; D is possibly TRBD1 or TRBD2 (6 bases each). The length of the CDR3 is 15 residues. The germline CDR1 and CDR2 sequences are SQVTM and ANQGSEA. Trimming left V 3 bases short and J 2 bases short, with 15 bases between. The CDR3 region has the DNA TGCAGCGTTGACCCCCCCGGGGGCCCCACAGATACGCAGTATTTT. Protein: CSVDPPGGPTDTQYF.

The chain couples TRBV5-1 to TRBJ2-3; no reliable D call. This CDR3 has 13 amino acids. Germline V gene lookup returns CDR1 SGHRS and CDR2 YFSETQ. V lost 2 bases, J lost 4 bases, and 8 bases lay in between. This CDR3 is CASSLFSADTQYF. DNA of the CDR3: TGCGCCAGCAGCTTATTTTCCGCAGATACGCAGTATTTT.

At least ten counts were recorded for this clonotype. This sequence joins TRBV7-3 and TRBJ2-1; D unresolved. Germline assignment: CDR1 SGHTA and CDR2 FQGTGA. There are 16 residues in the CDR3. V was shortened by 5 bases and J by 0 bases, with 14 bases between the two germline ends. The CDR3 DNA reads TGTGCCAGCAGCCCCCAACATTTAAGCTCCTACAATGAGCAGTTCTTC. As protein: CASSPQHLSSYNEQFF.

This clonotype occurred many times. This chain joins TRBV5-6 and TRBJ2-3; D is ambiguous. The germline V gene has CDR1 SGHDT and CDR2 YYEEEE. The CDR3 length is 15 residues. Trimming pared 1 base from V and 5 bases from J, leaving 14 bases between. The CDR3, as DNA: TGTGCCAGCAGCTTGTTCCCCGGCGGCAGAGATACGCAGTATTTT. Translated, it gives CASSLFPGGRDTQYF.

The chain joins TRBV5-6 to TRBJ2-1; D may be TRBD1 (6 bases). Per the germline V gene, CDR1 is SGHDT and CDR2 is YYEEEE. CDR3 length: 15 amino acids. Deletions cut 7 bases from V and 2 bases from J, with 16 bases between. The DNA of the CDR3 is TGTGCCAGCGCTCAGAGGGGGAGACCCTACAATGAGCAGTTCTTC. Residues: CASAQRGRPYNEQFF.

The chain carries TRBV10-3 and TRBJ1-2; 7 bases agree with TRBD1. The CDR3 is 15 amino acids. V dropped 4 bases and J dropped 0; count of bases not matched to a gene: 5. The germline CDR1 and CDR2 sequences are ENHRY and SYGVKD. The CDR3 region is CAISGGTAPNYGYTF. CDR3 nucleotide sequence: TGTGCCATCAGTGGTGGGACAGCCCCTAACTATGGCTACACCTTC.

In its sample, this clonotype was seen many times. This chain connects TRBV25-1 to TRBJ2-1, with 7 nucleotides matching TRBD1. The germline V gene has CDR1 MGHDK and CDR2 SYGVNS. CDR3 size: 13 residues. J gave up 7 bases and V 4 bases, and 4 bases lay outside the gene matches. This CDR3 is CASSGDRVNEQFF. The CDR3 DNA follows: TGTGCCAGCAGTGGCGACAGGGTGAATGAGCAGTTCTTC.

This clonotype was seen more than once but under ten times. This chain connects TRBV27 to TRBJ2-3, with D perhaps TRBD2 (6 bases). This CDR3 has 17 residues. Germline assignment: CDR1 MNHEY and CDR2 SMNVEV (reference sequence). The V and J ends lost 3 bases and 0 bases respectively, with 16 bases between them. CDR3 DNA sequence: TGTGCCAGCAGTTTTGGAGGGGCCCATATTAGCACAGATACGCAGTATTTT. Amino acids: CASSFGGAHISTDTQYF.

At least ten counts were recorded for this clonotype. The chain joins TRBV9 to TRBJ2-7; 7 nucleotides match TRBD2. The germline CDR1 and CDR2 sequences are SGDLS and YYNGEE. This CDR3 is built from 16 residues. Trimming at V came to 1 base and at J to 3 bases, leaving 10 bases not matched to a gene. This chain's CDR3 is CASSVSGSGGGYEQYF. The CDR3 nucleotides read TGTGCCAGCAGCGTATCTGGTAGTGGCGGGGGCTACGAGCAGTACTTC.

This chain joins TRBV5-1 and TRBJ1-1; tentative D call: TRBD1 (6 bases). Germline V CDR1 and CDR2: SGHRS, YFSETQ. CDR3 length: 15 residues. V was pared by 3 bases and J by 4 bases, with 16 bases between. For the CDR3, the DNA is TGCGCCAGCAGCTACCTAACAGGGCACGGCACTGAAGCTTTCTTT. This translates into CASSYLTGHGTEAFF.

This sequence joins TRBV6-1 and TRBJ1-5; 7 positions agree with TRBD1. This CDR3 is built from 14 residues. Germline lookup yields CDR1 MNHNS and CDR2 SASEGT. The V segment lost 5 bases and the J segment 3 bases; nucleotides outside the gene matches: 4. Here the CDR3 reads CASSPTGNNQPQHF. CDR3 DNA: TGTGCCAGCAGTCCGACAGGGAACAATCAGCCCCAGCATTTT.

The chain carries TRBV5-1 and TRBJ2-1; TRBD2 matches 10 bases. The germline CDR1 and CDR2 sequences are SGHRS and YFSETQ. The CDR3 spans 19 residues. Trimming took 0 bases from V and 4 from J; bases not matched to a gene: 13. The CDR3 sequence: CASSLGSGGAKSLYNEQFF. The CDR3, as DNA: TGCGCCAGCAGCTTGGGGAGCGGGGGGGCCAAATCCCTTTACAATGAGCAGTTCTTC.

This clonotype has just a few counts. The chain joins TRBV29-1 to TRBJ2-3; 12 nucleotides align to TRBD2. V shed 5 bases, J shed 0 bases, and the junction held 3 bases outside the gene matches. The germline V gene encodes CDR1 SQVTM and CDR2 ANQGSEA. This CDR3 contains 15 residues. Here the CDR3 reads CSVQGTSGSTDTQYF. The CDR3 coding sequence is TGCAGCGTTCAAGGGACTAGCGGGAGCACAGATACGCAGTATTTT.

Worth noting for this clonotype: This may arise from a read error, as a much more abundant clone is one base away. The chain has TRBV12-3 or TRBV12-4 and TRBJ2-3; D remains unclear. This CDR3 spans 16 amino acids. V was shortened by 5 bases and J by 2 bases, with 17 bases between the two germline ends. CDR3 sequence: CASSPETFTYTDTQYF. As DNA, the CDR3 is TGTGCCAGCAGTCCCGAGACTTTCACGTACACAGATACGCAGTATTTT.

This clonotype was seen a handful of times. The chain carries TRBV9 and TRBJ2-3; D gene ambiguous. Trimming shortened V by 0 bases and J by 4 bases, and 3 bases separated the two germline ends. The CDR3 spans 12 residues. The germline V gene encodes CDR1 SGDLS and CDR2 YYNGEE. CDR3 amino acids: CASSVVADTQYF. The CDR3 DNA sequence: TGTGCCAGCAGCGTAGTTGCAGATACGCAGTATTTT.

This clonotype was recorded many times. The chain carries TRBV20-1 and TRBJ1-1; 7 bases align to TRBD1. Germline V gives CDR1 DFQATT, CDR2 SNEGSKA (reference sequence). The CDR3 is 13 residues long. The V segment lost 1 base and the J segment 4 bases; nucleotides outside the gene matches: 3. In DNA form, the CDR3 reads TGCAGTGCTAGAGGTCCAGGGGGCACTGAAGCTTTCTTT. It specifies CSARGPGGTEAFF.

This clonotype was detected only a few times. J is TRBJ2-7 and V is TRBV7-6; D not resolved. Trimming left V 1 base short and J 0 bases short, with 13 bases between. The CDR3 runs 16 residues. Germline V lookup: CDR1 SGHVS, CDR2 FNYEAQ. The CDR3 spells CASSLEGPPSSYEQYF. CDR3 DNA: TGTGCCAGCAGCTTAGAAGGGCCCCCAAGCTCCTACGAGCAGTACTTC.

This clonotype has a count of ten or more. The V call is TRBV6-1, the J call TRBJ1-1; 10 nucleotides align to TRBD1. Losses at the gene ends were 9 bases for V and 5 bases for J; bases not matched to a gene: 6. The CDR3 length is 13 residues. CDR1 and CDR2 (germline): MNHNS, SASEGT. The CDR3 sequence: CASTEGQGTEAFF. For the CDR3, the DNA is TGTGCCAGTACCGAGGGACAGGGGACTGAAGCTTTCTTT.

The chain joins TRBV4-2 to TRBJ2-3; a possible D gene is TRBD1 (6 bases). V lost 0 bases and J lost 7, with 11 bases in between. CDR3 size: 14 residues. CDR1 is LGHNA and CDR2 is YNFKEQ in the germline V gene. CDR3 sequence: CASSQDYQGNTQYF. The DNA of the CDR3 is TGTGCCAGCAGCCAAGATTACCAGGGGAATACGCAGTATTTT.

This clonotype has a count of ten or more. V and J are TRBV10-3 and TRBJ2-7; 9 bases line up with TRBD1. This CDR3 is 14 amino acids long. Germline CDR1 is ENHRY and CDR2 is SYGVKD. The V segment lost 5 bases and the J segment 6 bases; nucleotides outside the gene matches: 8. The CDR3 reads CAISSGTGPLEQYF. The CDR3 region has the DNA TGTGCCATCAGTTCAGGGACAGGGCCTCTCGAGCAGTACTTC.

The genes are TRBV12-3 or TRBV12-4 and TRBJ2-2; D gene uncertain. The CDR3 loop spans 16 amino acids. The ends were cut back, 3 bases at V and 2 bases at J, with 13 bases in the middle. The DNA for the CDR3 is TGTGCCAGCAGTTTGTCCTCGACAACCAACACCGGGGAGCTGTTTTTT. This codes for CASSLSSTTNTGELFF.

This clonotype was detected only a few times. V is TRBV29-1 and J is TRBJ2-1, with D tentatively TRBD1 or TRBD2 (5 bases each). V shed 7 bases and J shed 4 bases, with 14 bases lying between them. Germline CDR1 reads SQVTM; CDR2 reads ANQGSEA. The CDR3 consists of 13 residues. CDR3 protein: CSGSGTDYNEQFF. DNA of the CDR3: TGCAGCGGGTCCGGGACGGATTACAATGAGCAGTTCTTC.

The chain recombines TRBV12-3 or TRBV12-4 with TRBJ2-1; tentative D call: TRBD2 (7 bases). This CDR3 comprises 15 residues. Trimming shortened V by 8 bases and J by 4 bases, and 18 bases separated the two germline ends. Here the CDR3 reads CASVLKGGGYNEQFF. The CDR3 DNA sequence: TGTGCCAGCGTCTTGAAGGGGGGGGGATACAATGAGCAGTTCTTC.

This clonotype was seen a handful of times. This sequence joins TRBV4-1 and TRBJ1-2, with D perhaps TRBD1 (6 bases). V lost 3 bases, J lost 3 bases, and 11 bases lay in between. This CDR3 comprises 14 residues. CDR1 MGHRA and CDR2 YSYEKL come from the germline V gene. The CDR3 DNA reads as TGCGCCAGCAGCCAGGGCGGGACATACTATGGCTACACCTTC. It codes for CASSQGGTYYGYTF.

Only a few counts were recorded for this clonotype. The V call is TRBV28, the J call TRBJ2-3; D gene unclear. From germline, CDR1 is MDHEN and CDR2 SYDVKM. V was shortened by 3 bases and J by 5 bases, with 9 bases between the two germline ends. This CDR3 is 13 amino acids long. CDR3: CASSFGGVDTQYF. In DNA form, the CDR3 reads TGTGCCAGCAGTTTCGGTGGGGTAGATACGCAGTATTTT.

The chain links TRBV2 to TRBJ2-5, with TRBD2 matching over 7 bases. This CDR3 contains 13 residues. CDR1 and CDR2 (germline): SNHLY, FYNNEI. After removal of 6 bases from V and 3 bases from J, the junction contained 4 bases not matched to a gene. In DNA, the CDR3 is TGTGCCAGCAGCGGGGCGGGGGAAGAGACCCAGTACTTC. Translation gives CASSGAGEETQYF.